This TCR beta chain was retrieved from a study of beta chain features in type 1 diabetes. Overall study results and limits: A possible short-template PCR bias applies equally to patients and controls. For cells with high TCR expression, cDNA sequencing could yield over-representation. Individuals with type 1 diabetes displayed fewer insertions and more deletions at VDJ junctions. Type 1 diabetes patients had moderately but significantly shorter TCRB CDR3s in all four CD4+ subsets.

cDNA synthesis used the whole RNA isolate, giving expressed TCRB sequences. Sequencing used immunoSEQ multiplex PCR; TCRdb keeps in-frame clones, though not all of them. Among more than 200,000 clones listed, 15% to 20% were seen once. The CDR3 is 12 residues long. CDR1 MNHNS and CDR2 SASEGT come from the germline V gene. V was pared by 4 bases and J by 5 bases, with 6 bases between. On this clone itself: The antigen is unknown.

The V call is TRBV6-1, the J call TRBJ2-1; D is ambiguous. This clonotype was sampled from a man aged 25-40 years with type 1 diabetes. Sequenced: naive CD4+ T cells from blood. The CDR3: CASSALNNEQFF. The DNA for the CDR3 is TGTGCCAGCAGTGCCTTAAACAATGAGCAGTTCTTC.